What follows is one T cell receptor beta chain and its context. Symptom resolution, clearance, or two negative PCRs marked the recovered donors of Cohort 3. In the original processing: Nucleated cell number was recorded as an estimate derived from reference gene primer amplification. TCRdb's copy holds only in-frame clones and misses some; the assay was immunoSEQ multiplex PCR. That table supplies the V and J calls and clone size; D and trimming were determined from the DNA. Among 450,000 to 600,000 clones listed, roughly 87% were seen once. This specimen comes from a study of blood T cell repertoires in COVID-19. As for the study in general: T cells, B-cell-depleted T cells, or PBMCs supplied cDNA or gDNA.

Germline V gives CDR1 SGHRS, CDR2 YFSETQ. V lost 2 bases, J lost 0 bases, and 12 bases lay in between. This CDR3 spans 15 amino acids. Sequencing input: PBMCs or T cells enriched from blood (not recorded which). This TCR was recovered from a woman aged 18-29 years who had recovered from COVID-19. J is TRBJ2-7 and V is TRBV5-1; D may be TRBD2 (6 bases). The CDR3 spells CASSLNGGSSYEQYF. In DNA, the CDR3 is TGCGCCAGCAGCTTAAACGGAGGGAGCTCCTACGAGCAGTACTTC.